The clone carrying this T cell receptor beta chain was recorded only once. The protocol was immunoSEQ multiplex PCR, while the TCRdb copy is restricted to in-frame clones and leaves out a portion. The sample gives about 32,000 clones, roughly three quarters of which show up once; 3.8% is in the top ten. The sample is drawn from a study of T cells in narcolepsy. The sequence was obtained from a human donor in good health. Material: memory (CD45RA-) CD4+ T cells from blood.

The CDR3 loop reads CAWSFGRGYTF. In DNA, the CDR3 is TGTGCCTGGAGTTTCGGGCGGGGCTACACCTTC. V usage is TRBV30 and J usage is TRBJ1-2, with D hard to call. From germline, CDR1 is GTSNPN and CDR2 SVGIG (reference sequence). Trimming pared 2 bases from V and 8 bases from J, leaving 9 bases between. This CDR3 is built from 11 residues.